The present T cell receptor (beta chain) was sequenced within a study of blood T cell repertoires in COVID-19. Original methodology: Scientists estimated how many nucleated cells there were by amplifying reference gene primers. Data came from immunoSEQ multiplex PCR; TCRdb stores just in-frame clones and leaves some out. V and J calls and clone size follow that table, whereas D and trimming were derived from the DNA. The table shows around 360,000 clones, with more than 75% occurring only once. Participants, roughly 18 to 90 years old, spanned more than 20 US areas. Cohort 3 recovered donors had two negative PCRs, clearance, or symptom resolution. The sequenced material came from PBMCs or T cells enriched from blood (not recorded which). This TCR derives from a woman under 40 who had recovered from COVID-19.

The CDR3 is CSASSFVKGQETQYF. The CDR3 bases are TGCAGTGCTAGTTCTTTCGTGAAGGGGCAAGAGACCCAGTACTTC. The chain links TRBV20-1 to TRBJ2-5; tentatively, D is TRBD1 (5 bases). This CDR3 has 15 residues. Germline V gene data show CDR1 as DFQATT and CDR2 as SNEGSKA (reference sequence). Trimming stripped 3 bases from V and 2 bases from J, with 16 bases between.